The 19 T cell receptor beta chains in this list originate from one sample, sequenced in a study of a mutant IDH1 vaccine in newly diagnosed glioma. Only in-frame clones appear in the TCRdb table, and some are missing; sequencing was by immunoSEQ multiplex PCR. Of under 40,000 clones listed, approximately 78% are singletons. Their recognized antigens are unknown. Time point meaning: week 35, safety follow-up. Every vaccination contained 300 ug of the mutant IDH1 20-mer peptide and was paired with topical imiquimod. Sample: PBMCs, taken from a glioma patient whose treatment included an IDH1 peptide vaccine. Source of these receptors: a woman aged 18-29 years with glioma.

This chain connects TRBV4-3 to TRBJ2-5, with 7 bases lining up with TRBD2. From germline, CDR1 is LGHNA and CDR2 YSLEER. After removal of 0 bases from V and 1 base from J, the junction contained 2 bases not matched to a gene. The CDR3 length is 15 residues. CDR3: CASSQEWGGQETQYF. The CDR3 nucleotides read TGCGCCAGCAGCCAAGAGTGGGGGGGCCAAGAGACCCAGTACTTC.

The rearrangement links TRBV29-1 to TRBJ2-1; 10 bases match TRBD1. CDR1 SQVTM and CDR2 ANQGSEA come from the germline V gene. This CDR3 region has 13 residues. J was trimmed by 5 bases and V by 6 bases; bases with no gene match: 4. The CDR3 loop is CSVPGQGNNEQFF. DNA of the CDR3: TGCAGCGTCCCGGGACAGGGGAACAATGAGCAGTTCTTC.

The rearrangement links TRBV6-6 to TRBJ1-1; the D is unclear. Germline-derived CDR1 and CDR2 are MNHNY and SVGAGI (reference sequence). The CDR3 length is 13 residues. V was trimmed by 6 bases and J by 5 bases, leaving 13 bases between them. In DNA, the CDR3 is TGTGCCAGCAGCCCACCGGTGGGAACTGAAGCTTTCTTT. Translating gives CASSPPVGTEAFF.

CDR3 amino acids: CASSLQMGDTQYF. The CDR3, as DNA: TGCGCCAGCAGCCTCCAGATGGGAGATACGCAGTATTTT. J is TRBJ2-3 and V is TRBV4-1; no reliable D call. V was cut by 4 bases and J by 5 bases, with 10 bases left in between. CDR1 and CDR2 from the germline V gene are MGHRA and YSYEKL. The CDR3 spans 13 residues.

This chain connects TRBV29-1 to TRBJ1-2, with D perhaps TRBD1 (6 bases). The germline CDR1 and CDR2 sequences are SQVTM and ANQGSEA. V was trimmed by 4 bases and J by 5 bases, leaving 20 bases between them. This CDR3 is 15 amino acids long. The CDR3 spells CSVGRSGVTYYGYTF. The CDR3 DNA reads as TGCAGCGTTGGAAGGTCAGGGGTTACTTATTATGGCTACACCTTC. Complete variable domain (other parts from reference TRBV29-1 and TRBJ1-2): SAVISQKPSRDICQRGTSLTIQCQVDSQVTMMFWYRQQPGQSLTLIATANQGSEATYESGFVIDKFPISRPNLTFSTLTVSNMSPEDSSIYLCSVGRSGVTYYGYTFGSGTRLTVV.

The J gene is TRBJ1-3, the V gene TRBV14, with no clear D. The length of the CDR3 is 13 residues. Germline V CDR1 and CDR2: SGHDN, FVKESK. V was cut by 0 bases and J by 5 bases, with 5 bases left in between. Written as DNA, the CDR3 is TGTGCCAGCAGCCAAGACCGAAGAAACACCATATATTTT. Its translation: CASSQDRRNTIYF.

CDR3 loop: CASSPPNQGMNYEQYF. The CDR3 DNA reads as TGTGCCAGCTCACCACCCAACCAGGGGATGAACTACGAGCAGTACTTC. The chain couples TRBV18 to TRBJ2-7; D is perhaps TRBD1 (6 bases). The CDR3 runs to 16 residues. Germline assignment: CDR1 KGHSH and CDR2 LQKENI. Trimming took off 0 bases at V and 3 bases at J, with 15 bases between the two ends.

The gene calls are TRBV5-4 and TRBJ2-7; possible D gene TRBD1, 6 bases. The V and J ends lost 0 bases and 4 bases respectively, with 8 bases between them. CDR3 size: 13 residues. Germline CDR1 and CDR2: SGHNT and YYREEE (reference sequence). CDR3 DNA sequence: TGTGCCAGCAGCTTGGACAGGGATTACGAGCAGTACTTC. Encoded protein: CASSLDRDYEQYF.

This chain joins TRBV7-8 and TRBJ1-5, with D possibly TRBD1 on 5 matching bases. V was trimmed by 1 base and J by 9 bases, leaving 13 bases between them. The length of the CDR3 is 14 residues. Per germline, CDR1 SGHVS and CDR2 FQNEAQ. The CDR3, as DNA: TGTGCCAGCAGCTTAGGGGACCGTCAGCGGCCCCAGCATTTT. Protein sequence: CASSLGDRQRPQHF.

This chain links TRBV2 with TRBJ1-5; D call uncertain. V gave up 6 bases and J gave up 1 base, with 16 bases separating them. CDR1 SNHLY and CDR2 FYNNEI come from the germline V gene. The CDR3 has 16 amino acids. CDR3 protein: CASRRSDSRSNQPQHF. CDR3 nucleotides: TGTGCCAGCAGAAGATCCGACTCCCGGAGCAATCAGCCCCAGCATTTT.

The V and J genes are TRBV7-9 and TRBJ2-7; D perhaps matches TRBD2 (7 bases). V lost 5 bases to trimming and J lost 4 bases, with 12 bases between them. Germline CDR1 SEHNR, CDR2 FQNEAQ (reference sequence). This CDR3 has 13 amino acids. In nucleotides, the CDR3 is TGTGCCAGCAGCCCCGGGGGGCCGTACGAGCAGTACTTC. Its protein is CASSPGGPYEQYF.

V usage is TRBV2 and J usage is TRBJ2-4; tentatively, D is TRBD2 (6 bases). V dropped 2 bases and J dropped 6 bases, with 14 bases sitting between them. Per germline, CDR1 SNHLY and CDR2 FYNNEI. This CDR3 spans 15 amino acids. The CDR3 nucleotides read TGTGCCAGCAGTGAATGGATCCAGGGAGGAAACATTCAGTACTTC. It specifies CASSEWIQGGNIQYF.

The chain combines TRBV7-9 with TRBJ2-5; TRBD2 agrees at 7 bases. The CDR3 totals 14 residues. Germline loops: CDR1 SEHNR, CDR2 FQNEAQ (reference sequence). V lost 1 base, J lost 2 bases, and 1 base stayed unmatched. The CDR3 spells CASSLGGGQETQYF. CDR3 nucleotide sequence: TGTGCCAGCAGCTTAGGGGGGGGACAAGAGACCCAGTACTTC.

The genes are TRBV5-1 and TRBJ1-2; weak D call: TRBD1 (6 bases). This CDR3 spans 14 amino acids. Trimming pared 4 bases from V and 4 bases from J, leaving 14 bases between. Germline V gene lookup returns CDR1 SGHRS and CDR2 YFSETQ. Written as DNA, the CDR3 is TGCGCCAGCAGCCCAGGACAGACCCGCTATGGCTACACCTTC. This sequence encodes CASSPGQTRYGYTF.

This CDR3 is CASGSESGGSGEQFF. CDR3 nucleotides: TGTGCCAGCGGGAGTGAGAGCGGGGGCTCGGGTGAGCAGTTCTTC. This chain connects TRBV2 to TRBJ2-1; 8 bases fit TRBD2. CDR1 and CDR2 (germline): SNHLY, FYNNEI. With V trimmed by 8 bases and J by 9 bases, 15 bases remained unmatched. CDR3 length: 15 residues.

This chain connects TRBV2 to TRBJ2-1; 16 nucleotides match TRBD2. This CDR3 has 16 residues. The J segment lost 9 bases and the V segment lost 7 bases, leaving 9 bases of the junction unmatched. The germline gives CDR1 SNHLY, CDR2 FYNNEI. CDR3 sequence (DNA): TGTGCCAGCACCCAATTGGGACTAGCGGGAGGGGGTGAGCAGTTCTTC. Translation: CASTQLGLAGGGEQFF.

The chain couples TRBV6-1 to TRBJ2-1; D is uncertain. The V end was cut by 8 bases, the J end by 0 bases, with 8 bases between. Germline values: CDR1 MNHNS, CDR2 SASEGT. This CDR3 has 13 residues. The CDR3 here is CASPDTSYNEQFF. The CDR3 DNA reads as TGTGCCAGCCCCGACACCTCCTACAATGAGCAGTTCTTC.

The chain combines TRBV6-1 with TRBJ2-1, with TRBD2 as a possible D gene (6 bases). The CDR3 runs to 14 residues. Germline-derived CDR1 and CDR2 are MNHNS and SASEGT. The V gene lost 6 bases and the J gene lost 9 bases, with 18 bases spanning the gap. CDR3 DNA: TGTGCCAGCAGACGGGACTCCTCATCGGGTGAGCAGTTCTTC. It translates to CASRRDSSSGEQFF.

Concerning this clone itself: An end of the junction does not agree with germline; a read error may underlie this. V and J are TRBV4-3 and TRBJ1-1; TRBD1 agrees at 8 bases. The CDR3 runs to 13 residues. CDR1 and CDR2 (germline): LGHNA, YSLEER. The CDR3 DNA reads TGCGCCAGCAGCCAGTTACAGGGGGTCCCCCCTATCTTT. As protein: CASSQLQGVPPIF.